This TCR beta chain was sequenced for a study of cytomegalovirus exposure and HLA in healthy donors. This CDR3 contains 16 residues. Looked up from germline, CDR1 is SGHAT and CDR2 is FQNNGV. The V and J ends lost 0 bases and 2 bases respectively, with 13 bases between them. With 60 Vbeta and 13 Jbeta primers, the PCR was carried out. Generated by immunoSEQ multiplex PCR, the TCRdb table keeps only in-frame clones and is missing some. The repertoire holds approximately 170,000 clones, with about 85% as singletons. This TCR was recovered from a man aged 25-40 years in good health and CMV-seropositive. Material: PBMCs. The gene calls are TRBV11-2 and TRBJ1-1, with D maybe TRBD1 (5 bases). The CDR3 DNA follows: TGTGCCAGCAGCTTAGATCCGGTCTGGGGCAACACTGAAGCTTTCTTT. This sequence encodes CASSLDPVWGNTEAFF.